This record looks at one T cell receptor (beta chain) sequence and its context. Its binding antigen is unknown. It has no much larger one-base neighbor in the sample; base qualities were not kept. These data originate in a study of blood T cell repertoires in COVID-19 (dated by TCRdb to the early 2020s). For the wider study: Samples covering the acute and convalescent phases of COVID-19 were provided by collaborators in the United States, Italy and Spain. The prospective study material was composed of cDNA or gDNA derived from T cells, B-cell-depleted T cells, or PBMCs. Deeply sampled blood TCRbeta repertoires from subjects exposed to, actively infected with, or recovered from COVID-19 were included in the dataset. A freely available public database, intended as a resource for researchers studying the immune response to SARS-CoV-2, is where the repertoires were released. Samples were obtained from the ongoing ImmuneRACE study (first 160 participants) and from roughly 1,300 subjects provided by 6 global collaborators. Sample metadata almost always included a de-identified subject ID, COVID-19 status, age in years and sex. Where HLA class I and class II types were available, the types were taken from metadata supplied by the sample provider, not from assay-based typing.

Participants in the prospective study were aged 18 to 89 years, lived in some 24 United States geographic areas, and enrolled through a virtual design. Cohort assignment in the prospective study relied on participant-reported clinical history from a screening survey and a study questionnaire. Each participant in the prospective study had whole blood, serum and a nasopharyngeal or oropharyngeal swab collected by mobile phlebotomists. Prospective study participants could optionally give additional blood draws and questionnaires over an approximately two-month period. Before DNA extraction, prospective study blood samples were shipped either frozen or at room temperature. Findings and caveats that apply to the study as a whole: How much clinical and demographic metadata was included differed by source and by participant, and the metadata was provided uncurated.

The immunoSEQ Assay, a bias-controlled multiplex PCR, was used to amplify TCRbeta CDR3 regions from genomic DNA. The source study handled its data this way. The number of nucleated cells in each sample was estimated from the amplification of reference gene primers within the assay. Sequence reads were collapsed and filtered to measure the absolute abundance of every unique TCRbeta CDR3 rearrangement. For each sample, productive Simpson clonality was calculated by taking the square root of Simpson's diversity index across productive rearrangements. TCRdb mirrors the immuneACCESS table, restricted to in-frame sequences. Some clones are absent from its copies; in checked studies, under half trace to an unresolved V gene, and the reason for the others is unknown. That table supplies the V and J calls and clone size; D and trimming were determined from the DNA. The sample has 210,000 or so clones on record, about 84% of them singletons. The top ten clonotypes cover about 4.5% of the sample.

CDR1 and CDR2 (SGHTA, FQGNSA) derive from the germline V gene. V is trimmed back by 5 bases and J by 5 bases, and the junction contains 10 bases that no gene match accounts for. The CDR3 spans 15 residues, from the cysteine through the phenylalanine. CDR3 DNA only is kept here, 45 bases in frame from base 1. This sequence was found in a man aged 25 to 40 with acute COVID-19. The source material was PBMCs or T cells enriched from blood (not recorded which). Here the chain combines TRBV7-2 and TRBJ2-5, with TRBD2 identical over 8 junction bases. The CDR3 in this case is CASSLNAGGDETQYF. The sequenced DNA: TGTGCCAGCAGCCTTAACGCGGGGGGCGACGAGACCCAGTACTTC.